This TCR beta chain was observed in a study of cytomegalovirus exposure and HLA in healthy donors (dated by TCRdb to between 2016 and 2019). General notes on the study: An earlier analysis of some 600 of the donors reported 276 Gb of sequence data and some 110 million unique TCR beta sequences obtained from around 190 million T cells. An early release that covered around 590 HLA-typed donors contained approximately 300 gigabases of sequencing data and 85 million to 100 million unique TCR sequences. Of the roughly 400 genotyped donors, about 80% fell in the genetic ancestry cluster associated with self-reported Caucasian donors. The study aimed to test whether cataloging public T cell receptors could reveal signatures of past pathogen exposure. The study profiled the T cell repertoires of some 610 subjects by immunosequencing and related them to cytomegalovirus serostatus. In addition to the first cohort of roughly 700 subjects, a separate validation cohort of 130 or so different subjects was used. To predict cytomegalovirus infection status, the study brought together high-throughput TCR immunosequencing, statistical association of individual TCRs with disease status, and machine learning. To study patterns of TCR occurrence, a later analysis re-analyzed previously published TCR beta repertoires from 700 or so donors and added high-resolution HLA genotyping. Rather than drawing on any new phenotypic data, the later analysis identified candidate immune exposures from TCR beta sequences and the way those sequences occurred across donors. To decide whether each TCR beta V gene segment behaved as functional or pseudogenic, an earlier analysis of approximately 620 of the donors relied on high-throughput TCR beta sequencing. Alongside the repertoire data, information on donor age, sex, ethnicity and CMV serostatus was compiled. In a later genetic analysis, genome-wide SNP genotypes for about 55% of the roughly 670 donors were used, and that subset was treated as a discovery cohort. Every repertoire in the discovery cohort had been generated on one and the same sequencing platform. Class I and class II HLA loci were covered by the typing at four-digit resolution. The number of typed donors differed by locus: roughly 620-640 for A, B, C, DRB1 and DQB1; roughly 510 for DQA1; some 610 for DPA1; and roughly 470 for DPB1. A handful of DR-DQ haplotypes were handled as single units for association and clustering because linkage in the cohort was strong. Among almost 400 genotyped donors of the cohort, an average of about 240,000 unique TCR beta nucleotide sequences were sequenced per donor, roughly 20% of them non-productive.

The library was obtained by the immunoSEQ multiplex PCR assay. For the multiplex PCR, a mixture combining 60 forward primers for TCR Vbeta segments and 13 reverse primers for TCR Jbeta segments was used. Amplification of the CDR3 region of rearranged TCR beta genes was performed with a multiplex PCR assay on genomic DNA. The Illumina HiSeq System was used to sequence the amplified TCR beta libraries as 87-base-pair reads. Concerning the study's data processing: A later analysis counted some 80 million unique TCR beta chains across the 500 to 850 repertoires, and some 12 million of these chains were shared by at least two donors. Raw reads were error-corrected and collapsed into unique sequences with a nearest-neighbor algorithm that merged closely related sequences to remove PCR and sequencing errors. V, D and J gene segments were assigned by aligning CDR3 sequences to IMGT reference sequences. Each retained sequence needed at least a six-nucleotide match to both a V gene segment and a J gene segment. Rearrangements were classified as productive when the CDR3 lacked stop codons and remained in frame with V and J, and all other rearrangements were classified as non-productive. Following IMGT convention, CDR3 was defined as the stretch from the second conserved V-encoded cysteine to the conserved J-encoded phenylalanine. In an earlier analysis of roughly 580 of the donors, sequences lacking an unambiguous match to a single V gene segment were excluded. In an earlier analysis of approximately 590 of the donors, V segments were called functional above 56.7% productive rearrangements and were called segregating when the between-donor standard deviation exceeded 5%. A statistical classification framework was developed to diagnose cytomegalovirus status using the catalog of TCR beta chain sequences. V and J gene assignment, in a later analysis, came from comparing TCR nucleotide sequences with IMGT/GENE-DB human TR gene sequences. The TCRdist pipeline was used in a later analysis to assign CDR3 sequences and most-parsimonious VDJ recombination scenarios. In a later analysis, each TCR beta chain was defined by its CDR3 amino acid sequence together with its V-gene family, and reads without a unique V-gene family were excluded. As a way to deal with suspected cross-contamination and a sequencing artifact, a later analysis dropped 640 or so nucleotide sequences that were highly shared and had low generation probability. In a later analysis, a clonal expansion index for each public chain was calculated from normalized within-repertoire ranks of inferred template counts. In a later analysis, generation probabilities were computed using a VDJ recombination model fitted to out-of-frame rearrangements, and the results were checked against IGoR. In a later analysis, hypergeometric tests were used to score TCR-TCR, TCR-HLA and TCR-CMV co-occurrence, with a repertoire-size bias correction applied to TCR pairs. False discovery rates were estimated in a later analysis by permuting HLA or CMV assignments 20 times. In a later analysis, co-occurring TCRs were grouped using DBSCAN, with TCRdist sequence similarity added in when clustering inside HLA-allele-positive subsets. Repertoires with fewer than 30,000 or more than 120,000 public chains were left out of co-occurrence clustering, as were five repertoires with anomalous nucleotide sharing. TCRdb took over this immuneACCESS table, retaining in-frame rearrangements with V and J assigned. Such tables are incomplete; in checked studies, under half of the missing clones stem from an unresolved V gene, and the remainder is unexplained. V and J calls and clone size are given by that table; D and trimming were obtained from the DNA. This sample is represented by roughly 190,000 clones; 60% to 80% of them were singletons. Together, the top ten hold 1.5% to 2% of the sample.

Paper-wide results and their limitations: In both the original and validation cohorts, the classifier was reported to diagnose cytomegalovirus status with high specificity and sensitivity. In vitro tests confirmed that a few of the cytomegalovirus-associated TCR beta chains recognize cytomegalovirus antigens. Approximately 18 rarely observed V segments, including chromosome 9 orphons, were excluded from the earlier analysis of some 590 of the donors because counts were too low. A later analysis reported that several top co-occurrence clusters appeared linked to parvovirus B19, influenza, CMV and Epstein-Barr virus. In a later genetic analysis, a missense DCLRE1C variant was associated with V-gene and J-gene trimming of TCR beta chains, and the association was replicated in an independent cohort. In the study, about 150 TCR beta chains were listed as associated with cytomegalovirus. According to a later analysis, TCR association rates differed among HLA loci, with DRB1 alleles showing the most associated TCRs and HLA-C alleles showing the fewest. In this cohort, only TCR beta chains were sequenced, and detectable features were limited by the absence of alpha or paired-chain data. Immune exposure information for the cohort was limited to CMV serostatus. The presence/absence analyses assumed that sequencing depth was roughly uniform across donors, and that assumption may not be true. A further reported finding was that TCR beta sequences accurately predicted the HLA-A and HLA-B alleles for most subjects in the first cohort. Some IMGT-functional V segments, including TRBV6-2 and TRBV6-3, could not be distinguished by the 87-base-pair reads and were therefore excluded. A cluster of highly shared sequence variants was judged likely to represent a technical artifact of the sequencing pipeline. Strong co-occurrence of HLA alleles, especially DR and DQ, made assigning TCR associations to individual alleles difficult. In an earlier analysis of approximately 590 of the donors, most TCR beta V segments were observed in productive rearrangements about 90% or about 30% of the time, broadly matching IMGT annotations. A later genetic analysis reported fewer N-insertions in productive TCRs among donors in an Asian-associated ancestry cluster than the 666-donor mean. Across donors, most TCR sequences were observed very rarely, whereas some public TCRs were present in many individuals. In a later analysis, most CMV-associated TCR beta chains were found to appear HLA-restricted, with HLA associations seemingly driven largely by CMV exposure. The authors suggested that the approach could potentially be extended to other disease states and immunological phenotypes. HLA typing was unavailable for some donors at each locus, so association tests used only the typed subset. Correlated functional status among segregating V segments might reflect linkage disequilibrium, but an unknown experimental factor could not be ruled out. A later analysis associated about 17,000 TCR beta sequences with specific HLA alleles at a false discovery rate of 0.05. A later analysis found that HLA-associated TCR beta chains were more clonally expanded and had lower generation probabilities than equally common non-associated chains.

The cohort comprised several hundred healthy bone marrow donors. Cohort members were all nominally healthy when sampled, although unrecorded immune exposures were likely present. The donor tested CMV seronegative and was one of the 352 seronegative cohort members. A peripheral blood sample was provided by each donor, and peripheral blood mononuclear cells were used for TCR beta sequencing. Genomic DNA was extracted from the blood cell samples with the Qiagen DNeasy Blood Extraction Kit. Germline trimming amounts to 1 base on V and 7 bases on J, with 2 as the count of junction bases outside the gene matches. Inclusive of the bounding cysteine and phenylalanine, the CDR3 is 14 residues long. The retained sequence is limited to the CDR3, 42 bases, with the frame set at the first base. The germline V gene supplies CDR1 SGHNT and CDR2 YENEEA. On this clone itself: Its antigen is unknown. Base-call qualities are not available, and no considerably larger clone is one nucleotide away.

This TCR came from a woman younger than 30 in good health and CMV-seronegative. The sequencing input was PBMCs. The chain was built from TRBV11-3 and TRBJ2-2; 8 bases in the junction line up with TRBD2. CDR3 region: CASSLAGRGGELFF. The DNA sequence follows: TGTGCCAGCAGCTTAGCCGGGAGGGGCGGGGAGCTGTTTTTT.